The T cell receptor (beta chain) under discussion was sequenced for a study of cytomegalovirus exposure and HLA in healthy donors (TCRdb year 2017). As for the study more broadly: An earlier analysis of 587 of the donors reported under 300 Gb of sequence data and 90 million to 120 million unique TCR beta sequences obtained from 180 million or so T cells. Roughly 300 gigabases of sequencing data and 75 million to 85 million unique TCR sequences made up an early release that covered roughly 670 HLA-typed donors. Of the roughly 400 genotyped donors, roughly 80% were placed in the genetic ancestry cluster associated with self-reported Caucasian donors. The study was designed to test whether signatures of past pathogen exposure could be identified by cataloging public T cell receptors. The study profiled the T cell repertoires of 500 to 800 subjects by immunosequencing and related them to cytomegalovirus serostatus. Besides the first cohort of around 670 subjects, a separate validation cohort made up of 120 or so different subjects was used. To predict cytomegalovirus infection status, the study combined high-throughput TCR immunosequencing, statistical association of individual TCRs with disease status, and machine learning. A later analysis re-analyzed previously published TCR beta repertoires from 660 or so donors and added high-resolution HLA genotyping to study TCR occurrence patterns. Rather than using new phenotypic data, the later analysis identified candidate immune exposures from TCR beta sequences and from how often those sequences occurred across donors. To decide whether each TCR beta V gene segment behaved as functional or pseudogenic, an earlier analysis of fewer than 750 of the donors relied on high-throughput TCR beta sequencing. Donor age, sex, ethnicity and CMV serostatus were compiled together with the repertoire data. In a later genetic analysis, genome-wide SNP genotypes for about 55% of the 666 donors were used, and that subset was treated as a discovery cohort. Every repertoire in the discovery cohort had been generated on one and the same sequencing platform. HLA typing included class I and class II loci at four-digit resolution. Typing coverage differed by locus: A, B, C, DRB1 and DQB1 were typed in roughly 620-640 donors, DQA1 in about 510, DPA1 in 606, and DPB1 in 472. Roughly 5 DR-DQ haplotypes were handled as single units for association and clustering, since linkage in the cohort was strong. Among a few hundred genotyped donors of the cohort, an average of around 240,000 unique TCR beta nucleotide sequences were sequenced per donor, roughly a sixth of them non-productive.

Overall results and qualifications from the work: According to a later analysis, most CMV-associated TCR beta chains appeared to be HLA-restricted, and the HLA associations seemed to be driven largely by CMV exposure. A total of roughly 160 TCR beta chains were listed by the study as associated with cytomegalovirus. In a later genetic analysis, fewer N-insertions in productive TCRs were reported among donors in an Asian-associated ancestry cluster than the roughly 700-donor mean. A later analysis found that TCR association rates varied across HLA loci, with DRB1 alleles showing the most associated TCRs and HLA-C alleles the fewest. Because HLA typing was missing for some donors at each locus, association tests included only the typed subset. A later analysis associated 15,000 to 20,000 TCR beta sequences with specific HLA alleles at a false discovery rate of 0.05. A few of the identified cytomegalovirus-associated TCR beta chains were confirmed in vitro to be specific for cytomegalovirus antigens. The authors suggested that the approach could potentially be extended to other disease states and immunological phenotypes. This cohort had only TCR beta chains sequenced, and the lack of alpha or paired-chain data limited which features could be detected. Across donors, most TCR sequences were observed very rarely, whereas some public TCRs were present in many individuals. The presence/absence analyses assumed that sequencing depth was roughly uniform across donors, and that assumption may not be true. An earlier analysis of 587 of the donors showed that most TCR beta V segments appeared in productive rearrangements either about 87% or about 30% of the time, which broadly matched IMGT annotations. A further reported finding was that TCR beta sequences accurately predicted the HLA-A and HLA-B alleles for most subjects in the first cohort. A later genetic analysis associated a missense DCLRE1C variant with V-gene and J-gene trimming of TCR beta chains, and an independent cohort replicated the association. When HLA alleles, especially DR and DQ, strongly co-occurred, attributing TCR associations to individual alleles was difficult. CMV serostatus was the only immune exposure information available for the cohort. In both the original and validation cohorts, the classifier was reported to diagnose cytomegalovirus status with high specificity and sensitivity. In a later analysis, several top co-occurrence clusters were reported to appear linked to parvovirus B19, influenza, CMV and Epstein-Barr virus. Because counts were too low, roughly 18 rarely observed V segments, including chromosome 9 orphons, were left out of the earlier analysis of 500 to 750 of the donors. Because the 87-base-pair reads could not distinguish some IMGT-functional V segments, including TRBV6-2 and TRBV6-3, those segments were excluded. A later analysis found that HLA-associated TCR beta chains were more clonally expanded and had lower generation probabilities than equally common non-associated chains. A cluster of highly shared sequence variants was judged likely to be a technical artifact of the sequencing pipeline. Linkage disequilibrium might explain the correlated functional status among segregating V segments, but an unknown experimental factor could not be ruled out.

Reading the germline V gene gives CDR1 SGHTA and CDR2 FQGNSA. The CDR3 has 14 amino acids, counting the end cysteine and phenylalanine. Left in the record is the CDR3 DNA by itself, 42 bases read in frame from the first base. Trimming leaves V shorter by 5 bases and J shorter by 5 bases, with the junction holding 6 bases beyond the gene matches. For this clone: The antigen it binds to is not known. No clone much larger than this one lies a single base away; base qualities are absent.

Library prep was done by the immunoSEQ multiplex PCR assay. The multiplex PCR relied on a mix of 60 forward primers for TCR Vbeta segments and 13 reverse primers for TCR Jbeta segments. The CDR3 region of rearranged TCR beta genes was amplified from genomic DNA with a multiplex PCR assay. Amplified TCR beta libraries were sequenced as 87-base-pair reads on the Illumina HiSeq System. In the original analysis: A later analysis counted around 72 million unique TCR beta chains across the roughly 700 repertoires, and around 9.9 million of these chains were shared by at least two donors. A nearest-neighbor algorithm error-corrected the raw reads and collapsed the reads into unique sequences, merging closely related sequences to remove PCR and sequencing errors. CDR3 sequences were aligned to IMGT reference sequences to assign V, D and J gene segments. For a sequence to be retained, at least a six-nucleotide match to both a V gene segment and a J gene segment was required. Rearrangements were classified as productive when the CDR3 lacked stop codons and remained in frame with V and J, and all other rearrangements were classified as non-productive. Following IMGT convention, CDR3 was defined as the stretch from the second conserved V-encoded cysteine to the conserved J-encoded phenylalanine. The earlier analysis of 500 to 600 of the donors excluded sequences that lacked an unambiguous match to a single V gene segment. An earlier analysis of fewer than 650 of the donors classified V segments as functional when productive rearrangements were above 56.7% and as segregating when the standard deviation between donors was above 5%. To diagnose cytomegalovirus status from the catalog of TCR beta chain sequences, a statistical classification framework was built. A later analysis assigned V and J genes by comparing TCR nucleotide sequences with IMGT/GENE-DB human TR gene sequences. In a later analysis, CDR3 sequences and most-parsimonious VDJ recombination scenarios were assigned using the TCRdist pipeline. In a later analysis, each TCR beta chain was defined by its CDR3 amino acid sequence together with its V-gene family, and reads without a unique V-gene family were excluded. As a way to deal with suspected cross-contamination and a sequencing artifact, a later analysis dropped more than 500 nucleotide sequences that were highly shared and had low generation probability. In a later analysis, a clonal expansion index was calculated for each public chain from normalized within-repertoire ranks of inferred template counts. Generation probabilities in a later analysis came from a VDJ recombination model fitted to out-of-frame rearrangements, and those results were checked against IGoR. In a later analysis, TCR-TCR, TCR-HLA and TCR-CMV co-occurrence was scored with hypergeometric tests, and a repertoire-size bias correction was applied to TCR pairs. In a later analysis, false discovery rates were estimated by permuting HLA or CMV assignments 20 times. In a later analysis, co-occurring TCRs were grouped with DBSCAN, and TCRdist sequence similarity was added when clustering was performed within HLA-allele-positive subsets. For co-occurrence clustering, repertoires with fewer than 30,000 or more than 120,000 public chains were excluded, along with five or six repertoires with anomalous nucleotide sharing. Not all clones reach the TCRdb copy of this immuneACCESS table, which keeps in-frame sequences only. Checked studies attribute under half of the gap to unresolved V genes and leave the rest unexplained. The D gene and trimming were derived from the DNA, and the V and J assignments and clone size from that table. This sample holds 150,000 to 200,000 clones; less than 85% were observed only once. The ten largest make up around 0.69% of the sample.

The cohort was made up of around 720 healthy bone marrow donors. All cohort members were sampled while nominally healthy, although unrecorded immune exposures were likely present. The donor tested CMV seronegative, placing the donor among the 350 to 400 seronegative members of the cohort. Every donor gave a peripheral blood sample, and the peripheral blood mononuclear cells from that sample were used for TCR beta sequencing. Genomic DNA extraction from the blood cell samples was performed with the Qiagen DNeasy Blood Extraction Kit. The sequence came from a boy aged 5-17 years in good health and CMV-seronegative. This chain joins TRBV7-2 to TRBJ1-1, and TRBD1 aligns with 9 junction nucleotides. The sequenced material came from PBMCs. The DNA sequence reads TGTGCCAGCAGCGCGCACAGGGGGCTTACTGAAGCTTTCTTT. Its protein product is CASSAHRGLTEAFF.